The present T cell receptor beta chain was sequenced within a study of Graves' ophthalmopathy and Graves' hyperthyroidism. Study results and caveats: Its predictions of ophthalmopathy progression gave the model 65% to 71% sensitivity and almost 75% specificity. Most thyroid clonotypes with frequency above 0.001 were detected in blood too.

V was clipped by 1 base and J by 5 bases; unmatched bases: 12. The CDR3 runs to 16 residues. Germline loops: CDR1 SQVTM, CDR2 ANQGSEA. Those donors who had ophthalmopathy presented with moderate-to-severe activity, a CAS of ≥3, a NOSPECS of ≥4 and a duration under 3 months. Orbital computed tomography, thyroid ultrasound, TRAb, serum thyroxine and clinical symptoms formed the basis of diagnosis. This clonotype was counted ten times or more. Its specificity is unknown. CDR3 regions of TCR beta were amplified from RNA transcripts. Second-round multiplex PCR followed a first-round RT-PCR using HTBI primers. TCRdb ran MiXCR on the multiplex PCR reads and lists one entry per CDR3 protein. The table has fewer than 600,000 distinct CDR3 sequences, approximately 14% seen once; the top ten hold about a tenth.

What was sequenced was blood. The V gene is TRBV29-1, the J gene TRBJ1-1; TRBD1 matches 8 bases. This sequence originates from a woman in her 30s with Graves' ophthalmopathy. CDR3 bases: TGCAGCGTTGAAGGTTTAGGGGACAGGTTGAGGACTGAAGCTTTCTTT. Translated, it gives CSVEGLGDRLRTEAFF.